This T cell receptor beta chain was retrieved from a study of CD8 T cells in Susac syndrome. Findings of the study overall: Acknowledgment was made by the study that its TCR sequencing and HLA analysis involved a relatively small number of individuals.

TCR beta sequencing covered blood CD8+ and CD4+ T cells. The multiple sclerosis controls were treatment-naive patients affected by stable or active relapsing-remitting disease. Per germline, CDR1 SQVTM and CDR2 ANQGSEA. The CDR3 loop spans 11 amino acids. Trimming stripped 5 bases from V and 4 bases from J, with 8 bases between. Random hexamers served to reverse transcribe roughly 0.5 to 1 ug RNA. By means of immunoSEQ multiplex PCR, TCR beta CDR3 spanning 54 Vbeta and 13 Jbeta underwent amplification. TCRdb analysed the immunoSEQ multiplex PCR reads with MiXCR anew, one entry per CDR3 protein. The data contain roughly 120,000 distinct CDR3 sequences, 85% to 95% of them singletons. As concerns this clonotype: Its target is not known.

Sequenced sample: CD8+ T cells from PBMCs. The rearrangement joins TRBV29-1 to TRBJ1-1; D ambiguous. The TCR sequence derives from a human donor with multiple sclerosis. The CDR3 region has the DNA TGCAGCGTTTCGGGAATCACTGAAGCTTTCTTT. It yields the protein CSVSGITEAFF.